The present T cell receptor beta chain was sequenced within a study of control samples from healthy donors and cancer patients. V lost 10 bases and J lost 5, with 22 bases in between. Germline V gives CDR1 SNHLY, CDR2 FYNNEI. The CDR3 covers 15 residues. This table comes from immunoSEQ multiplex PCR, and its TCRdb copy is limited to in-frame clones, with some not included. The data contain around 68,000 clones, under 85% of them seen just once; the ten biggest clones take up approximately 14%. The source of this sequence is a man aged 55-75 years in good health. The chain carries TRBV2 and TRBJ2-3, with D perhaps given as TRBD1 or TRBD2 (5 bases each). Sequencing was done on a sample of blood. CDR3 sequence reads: CATPGPALGIDTQYF. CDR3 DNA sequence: TGTGCCACCCCGGGACCCGCACTGGGGATAGATACGCAGTATTTT.